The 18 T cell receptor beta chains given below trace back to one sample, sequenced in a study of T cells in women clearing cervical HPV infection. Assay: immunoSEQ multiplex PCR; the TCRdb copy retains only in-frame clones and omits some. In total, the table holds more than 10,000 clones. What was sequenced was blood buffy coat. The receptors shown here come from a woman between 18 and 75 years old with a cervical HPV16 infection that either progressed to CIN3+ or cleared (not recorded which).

The part of the CDR3 DNA that was read is TGTGCCAGCAGTTTAGTAGCGGGATCTAACTATGGC. Translated, it gives CASSLVAGSNYG. Given in full, the CDR3 is CASSLVAGSNYGYTF. The chain couples TRBV12-3 or TRBV12-4 to TRBJ1-2, with D uncertain. Sequencing ends 3 residues short of the CDR3 end; the germline J gene provides the rest. V was clipped by 1 base and J by 0 bases, with 9 bases between them. There are 15 residues in the CDR3.

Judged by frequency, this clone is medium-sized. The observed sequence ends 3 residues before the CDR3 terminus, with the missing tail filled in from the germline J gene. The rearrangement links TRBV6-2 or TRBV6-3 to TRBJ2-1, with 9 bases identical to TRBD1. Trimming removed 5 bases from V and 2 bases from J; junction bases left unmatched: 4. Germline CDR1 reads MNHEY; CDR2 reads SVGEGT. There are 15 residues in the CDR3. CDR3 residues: CASSPGTGTYNEQFF. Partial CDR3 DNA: TGTGCCAGCAGTCCTGGGACAGGGACCTACAATGAG.

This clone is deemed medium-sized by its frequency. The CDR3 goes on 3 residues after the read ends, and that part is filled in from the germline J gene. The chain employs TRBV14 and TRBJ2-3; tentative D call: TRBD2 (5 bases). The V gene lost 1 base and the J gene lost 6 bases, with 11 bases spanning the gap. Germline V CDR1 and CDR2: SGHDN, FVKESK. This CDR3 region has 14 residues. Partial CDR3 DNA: TGTGCCAGCAGCCAAGCCCTAGCTATGGATACG. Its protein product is CASSQALAMDT. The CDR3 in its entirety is CASSQALAMDTQYF.

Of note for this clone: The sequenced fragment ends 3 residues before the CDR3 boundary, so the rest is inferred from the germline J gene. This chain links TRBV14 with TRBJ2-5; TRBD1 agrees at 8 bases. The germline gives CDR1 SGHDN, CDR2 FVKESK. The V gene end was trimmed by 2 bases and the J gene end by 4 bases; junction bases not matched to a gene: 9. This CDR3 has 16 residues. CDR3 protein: CASSQIAGGRGETQYF. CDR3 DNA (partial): TGTGCCAGCAGCCAAATTGCAGGGGGCCGTGGAGAGACC.

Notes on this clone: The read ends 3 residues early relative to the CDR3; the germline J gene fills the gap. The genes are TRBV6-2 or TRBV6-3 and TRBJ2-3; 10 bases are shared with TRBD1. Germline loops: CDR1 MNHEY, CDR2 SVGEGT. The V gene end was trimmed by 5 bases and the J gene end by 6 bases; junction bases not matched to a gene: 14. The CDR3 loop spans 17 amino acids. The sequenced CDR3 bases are TGTGCCAGCAGTCTACTTCCGGGACAGGGGAGGGCCGATACG. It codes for CASSLLPGQGRADT. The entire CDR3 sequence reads CASSLLPGQGRADTQYF.

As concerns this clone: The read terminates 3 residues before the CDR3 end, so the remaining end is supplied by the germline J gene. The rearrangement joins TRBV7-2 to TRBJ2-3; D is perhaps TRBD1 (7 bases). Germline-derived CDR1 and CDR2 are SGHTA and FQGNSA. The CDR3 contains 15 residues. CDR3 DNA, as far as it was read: TGTGCCAGCAGCCCCCAGACAGGGACTCAAGAGACG. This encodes CASSPQTGTQET. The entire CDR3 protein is CASSPQTGTQETQYF.

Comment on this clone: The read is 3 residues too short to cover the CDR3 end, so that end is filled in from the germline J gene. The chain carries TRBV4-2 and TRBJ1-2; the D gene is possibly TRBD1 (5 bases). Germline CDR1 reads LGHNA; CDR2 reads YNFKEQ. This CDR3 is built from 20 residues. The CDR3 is CASSPKTAGTSGSPTDTYTF. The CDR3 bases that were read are TGTGCCAGCAGCCCGAAGACCGCCGGGACTAGCGGGTCCCCCACAGATACC.

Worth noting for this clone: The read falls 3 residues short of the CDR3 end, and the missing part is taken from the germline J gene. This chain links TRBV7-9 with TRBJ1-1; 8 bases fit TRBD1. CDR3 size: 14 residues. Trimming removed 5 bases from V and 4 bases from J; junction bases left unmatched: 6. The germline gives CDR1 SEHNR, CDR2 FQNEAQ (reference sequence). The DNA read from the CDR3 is TGTGCCAGCAGCATCCAGGGGGCGCGCACTGAA. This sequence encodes CASSIQGARTE. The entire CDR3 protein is CASSIQGARTEAFF.

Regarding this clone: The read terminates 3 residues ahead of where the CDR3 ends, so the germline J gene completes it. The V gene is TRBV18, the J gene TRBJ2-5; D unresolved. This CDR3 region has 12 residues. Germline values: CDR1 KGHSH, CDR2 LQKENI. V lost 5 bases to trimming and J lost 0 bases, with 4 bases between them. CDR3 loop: CASSNYQETQYF. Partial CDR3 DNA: TGTGCCAGCTCAAACTACCAAGAGACC. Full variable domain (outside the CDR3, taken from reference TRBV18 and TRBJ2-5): NAGVMQNPRHLVRRRGQEARLRCSPMKGHSHVYWYRQLPEEGLKFMVYLQKENIIDESGMPKERFSAEFPKEGPSILRIQQVVRGDSAAYFCASSNYQETQYFGPGTRLLVL.

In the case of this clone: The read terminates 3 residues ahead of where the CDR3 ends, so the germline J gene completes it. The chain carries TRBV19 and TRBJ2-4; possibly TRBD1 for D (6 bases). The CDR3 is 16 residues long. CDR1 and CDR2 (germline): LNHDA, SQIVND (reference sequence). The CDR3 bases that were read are TGTGCCAGTAGTATACTTACTACAGGGACCAACTATGGT. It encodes CASSILTTGTNYG. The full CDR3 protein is CASSILTTGTNYGQYF.

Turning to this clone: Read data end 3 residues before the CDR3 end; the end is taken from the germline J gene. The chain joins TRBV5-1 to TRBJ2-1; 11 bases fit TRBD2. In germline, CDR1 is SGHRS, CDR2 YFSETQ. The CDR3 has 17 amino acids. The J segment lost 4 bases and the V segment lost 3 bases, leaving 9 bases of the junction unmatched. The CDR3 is CASSSTPTSGDYNEQFF. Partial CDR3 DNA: TGCGCCAGCAGCTCAACCCCGACTAGCGGGGATTACAATGAG.

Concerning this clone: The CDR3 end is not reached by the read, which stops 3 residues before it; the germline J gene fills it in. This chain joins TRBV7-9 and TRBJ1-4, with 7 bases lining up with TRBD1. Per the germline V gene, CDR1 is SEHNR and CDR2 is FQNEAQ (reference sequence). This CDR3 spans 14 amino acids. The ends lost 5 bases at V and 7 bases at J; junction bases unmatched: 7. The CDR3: CASSPDRDPEKLFF. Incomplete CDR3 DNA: TGTGCCAGCAGCCCTGACAGGGACCCTGAAAAA.

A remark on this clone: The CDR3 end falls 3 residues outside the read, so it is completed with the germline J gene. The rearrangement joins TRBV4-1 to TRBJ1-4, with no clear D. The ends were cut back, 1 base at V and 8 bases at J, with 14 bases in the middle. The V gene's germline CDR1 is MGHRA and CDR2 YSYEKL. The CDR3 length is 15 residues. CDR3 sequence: CASSQVGVGGEKLFF. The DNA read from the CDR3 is TGCGCCAGCAGCCAAGTCGGGGTGGGAGGGGAAAAA.

The DNA read from the CDR3 is TGTGCCAGCAGCCTCCTCCAGGGACTTTACAATGAG. Translated, it gives CASSLLQGLYNE. The whole CDR3 protein is CASSLLQGLYNEQFF. The gene calls are TRBV11-2 and TRBJ2-1; D may be TRBD2 (6 bases). Read sequence stops 3 residues before the CDR3 end, and the germline J gene provides the missing end. The CDR3 sequence is 15 residues long. V was pared by 5 bases and J by 4 bases, with 15 bases between. Germline V gene data show CDR1 as SGHAT and CDR2 as FQNNGV.

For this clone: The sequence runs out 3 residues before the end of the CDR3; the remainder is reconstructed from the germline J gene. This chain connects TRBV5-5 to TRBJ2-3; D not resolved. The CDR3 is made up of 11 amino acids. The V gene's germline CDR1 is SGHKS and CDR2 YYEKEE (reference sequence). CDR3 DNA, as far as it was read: TGTGCCAGCAGCTTACAAGAGACG. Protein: CASSLQET. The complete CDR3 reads CASSLQETQYF.

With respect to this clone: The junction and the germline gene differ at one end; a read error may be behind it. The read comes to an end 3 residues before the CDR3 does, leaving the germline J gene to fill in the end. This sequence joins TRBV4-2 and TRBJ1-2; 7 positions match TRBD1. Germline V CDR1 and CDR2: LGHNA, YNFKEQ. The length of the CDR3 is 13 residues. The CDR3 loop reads CASSKGTVYGYTF. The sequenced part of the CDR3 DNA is TGCGCCAGCAGCAAAGGGACAGTCTATGGC.

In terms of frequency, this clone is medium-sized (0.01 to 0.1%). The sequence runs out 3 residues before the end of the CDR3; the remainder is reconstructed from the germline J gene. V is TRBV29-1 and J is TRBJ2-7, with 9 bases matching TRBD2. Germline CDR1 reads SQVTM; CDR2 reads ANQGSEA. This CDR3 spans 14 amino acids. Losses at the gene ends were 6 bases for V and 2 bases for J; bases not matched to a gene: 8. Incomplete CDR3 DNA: TGCAGCGTCGCTCCTAGCGGGGAGCCCTACGAG. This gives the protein CSVAPSGEPYE. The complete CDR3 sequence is CSVAPSGEPYEQYF.

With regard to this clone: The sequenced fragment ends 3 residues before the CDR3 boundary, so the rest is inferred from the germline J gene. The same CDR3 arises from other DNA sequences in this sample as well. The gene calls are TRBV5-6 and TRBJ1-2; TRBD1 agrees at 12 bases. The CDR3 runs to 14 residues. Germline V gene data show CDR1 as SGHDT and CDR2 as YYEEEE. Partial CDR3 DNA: TGTGCCAGCAGCCGAGTGGGACAGGGGGCAGGC. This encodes CASSRVGQGAG. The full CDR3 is CASSRVGQGAGYTF. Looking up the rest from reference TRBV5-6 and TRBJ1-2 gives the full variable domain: DAGVTQSPTHLIKTRGQQVTLRCSPKSGHDTVSWYQQALGQGPQFIFQYYEEEERQRGNFPDRFSGHQFPNYSSELNVNALLLGDSALYLCASSRVGQGAGYTFGSGTRLTVV.